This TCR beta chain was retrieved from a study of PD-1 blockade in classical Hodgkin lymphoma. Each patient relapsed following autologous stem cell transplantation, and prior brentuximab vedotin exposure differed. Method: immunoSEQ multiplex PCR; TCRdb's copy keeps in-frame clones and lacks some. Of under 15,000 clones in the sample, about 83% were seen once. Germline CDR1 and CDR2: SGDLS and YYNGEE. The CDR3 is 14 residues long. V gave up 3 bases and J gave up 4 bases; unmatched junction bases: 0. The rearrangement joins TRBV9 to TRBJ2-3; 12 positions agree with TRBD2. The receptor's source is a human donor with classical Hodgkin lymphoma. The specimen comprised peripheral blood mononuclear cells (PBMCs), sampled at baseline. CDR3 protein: CASSGTSGADTQYF. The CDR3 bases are TGTGCCAGCAGCGGGACTAGCGGGGCAGATACGCAGTATTTT. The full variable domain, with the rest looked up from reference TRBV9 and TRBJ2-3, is DSGVTQTPKHLITATGQRVTLRCSPRSGDLSVYWYQQSLDQGLQFLIQYYNGEERAKGNILERFSAQQFPDLHSELNLSSLELGDSALYFCASSGTSGADTQYFGPGTRLTVL.